The clone carrying this T cell receptor beta chain was seen at least ten times. The data derive from a study of T cell repertoires in cytomegalovirus infection. Germline CDR1 SGHTA, CDR2 FQGNSA. V dropped 5 bases and J dropped 3 bases, with 18 bases sitting between them. This CDR3 has 16 residues. MiXCR, applied by TCRdb to the reads, yields one record per CDR3 protein. The data show 200,000 or so distinct CDR3 sequences, approximately 19% seen once. Sequencing was carried out using PBMCs. This receptor was identified in a human donor in good health (CMV status not recorded). Some clones in this sample may be carry-over from other donors' samples. V usage is TRBV7-2 and J usage is TRBJ2-3; possible D gene TRBD2, 7 bases. CDR3 loop: CASSKWGGGTTDTQYF. The CDR3 bases are TGTGCCAGCAGCAAATGGGGCGGGGGCACAACAGATACGCAGTATTTT.